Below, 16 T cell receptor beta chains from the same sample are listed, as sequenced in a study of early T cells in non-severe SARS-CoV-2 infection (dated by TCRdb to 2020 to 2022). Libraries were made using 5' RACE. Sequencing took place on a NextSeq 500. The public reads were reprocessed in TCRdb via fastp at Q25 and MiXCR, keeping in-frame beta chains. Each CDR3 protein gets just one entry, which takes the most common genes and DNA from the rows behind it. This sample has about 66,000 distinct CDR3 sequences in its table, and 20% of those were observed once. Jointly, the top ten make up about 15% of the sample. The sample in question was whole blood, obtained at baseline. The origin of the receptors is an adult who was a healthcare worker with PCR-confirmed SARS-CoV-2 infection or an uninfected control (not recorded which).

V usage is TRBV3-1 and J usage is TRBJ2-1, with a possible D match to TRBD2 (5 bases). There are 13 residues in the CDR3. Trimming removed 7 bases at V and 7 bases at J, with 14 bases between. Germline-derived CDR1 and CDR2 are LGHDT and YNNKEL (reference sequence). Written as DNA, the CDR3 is TGTGCCAGCACCAGAACTAGTCGGAATGAGCAGTTCTTC. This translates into CASTRTSRNEQFF.

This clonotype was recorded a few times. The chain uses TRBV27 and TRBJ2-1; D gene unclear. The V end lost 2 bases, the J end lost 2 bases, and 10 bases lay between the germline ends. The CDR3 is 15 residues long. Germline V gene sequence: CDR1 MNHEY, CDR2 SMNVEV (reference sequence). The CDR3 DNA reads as TGTGCCAGCAGTTTACGCGGAACAACCTACAATGAGCAGTTCTTC. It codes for CASSLRGTTYNEQFF.

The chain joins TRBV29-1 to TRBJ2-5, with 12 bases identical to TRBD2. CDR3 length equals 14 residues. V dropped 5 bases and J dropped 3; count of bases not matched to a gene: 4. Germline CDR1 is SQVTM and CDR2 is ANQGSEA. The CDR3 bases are TGCAGCGTTCTAGGACTAGCGGGGAAAGAGACCCAGTACTTC. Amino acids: CSVLGLAGKETQYF.

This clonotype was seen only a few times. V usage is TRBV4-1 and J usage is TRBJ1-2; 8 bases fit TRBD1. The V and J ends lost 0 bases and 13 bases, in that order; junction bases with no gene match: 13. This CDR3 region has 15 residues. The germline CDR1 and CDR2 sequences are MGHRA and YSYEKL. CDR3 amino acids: CASSQDPDRGKVPTF. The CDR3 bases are TGCGCCAGCAGCCAAGATCCCGACAGGGGCAAAGTCCCCACCTTC.

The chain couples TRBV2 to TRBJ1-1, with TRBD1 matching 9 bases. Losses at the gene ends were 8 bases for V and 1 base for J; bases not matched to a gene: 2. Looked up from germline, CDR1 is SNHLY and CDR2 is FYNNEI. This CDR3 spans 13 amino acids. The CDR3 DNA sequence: TGTGCCAGCGGGGGACAGGGGAACACTGAAGCTTTCTTT. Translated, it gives CASGGQGNTEAFF.

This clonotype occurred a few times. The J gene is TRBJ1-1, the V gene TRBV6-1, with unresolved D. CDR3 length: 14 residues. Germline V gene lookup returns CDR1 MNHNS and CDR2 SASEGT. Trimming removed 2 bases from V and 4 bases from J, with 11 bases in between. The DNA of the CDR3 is TGTGCCAGCAGTGAACTTTGGAAAGGCACTGAAGCTTTCTTT. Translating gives CASSELWKGTEAFF.

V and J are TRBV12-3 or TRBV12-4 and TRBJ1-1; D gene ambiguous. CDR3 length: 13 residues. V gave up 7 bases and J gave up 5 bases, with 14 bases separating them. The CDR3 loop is CASTTELETEAFF. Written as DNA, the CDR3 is TGTGCCAGCACCACCGAGCTGGAAACTGAAGCTTTCTTT.

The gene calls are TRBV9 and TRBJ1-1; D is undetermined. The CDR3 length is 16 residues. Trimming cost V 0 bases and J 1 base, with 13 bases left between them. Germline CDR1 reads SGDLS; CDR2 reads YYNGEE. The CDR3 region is CASSVGLRLRNTEAFF. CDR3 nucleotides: TGTGCCAGCAGCGTAGGGCTGAGACTCCGGAACACTGAAGCTTTCTTT.

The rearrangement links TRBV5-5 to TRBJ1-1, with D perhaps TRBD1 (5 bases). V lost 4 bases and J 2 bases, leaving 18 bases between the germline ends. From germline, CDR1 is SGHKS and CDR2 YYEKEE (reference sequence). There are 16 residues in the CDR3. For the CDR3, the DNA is TGTGCCAGCAGCCCTGGGGGAGGGTTTACAAACACTGAAGCTTTCTTT. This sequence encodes CASSPGGGFTNTEAFF.

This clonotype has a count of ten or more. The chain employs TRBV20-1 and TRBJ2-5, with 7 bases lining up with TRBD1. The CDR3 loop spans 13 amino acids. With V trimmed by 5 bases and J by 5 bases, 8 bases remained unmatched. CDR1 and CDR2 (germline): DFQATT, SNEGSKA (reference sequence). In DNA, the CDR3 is TGCAGTGCTGGCAAAAGACAGGGTGAGACCCAGTACTTC. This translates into CSAGKRQGETQYF.

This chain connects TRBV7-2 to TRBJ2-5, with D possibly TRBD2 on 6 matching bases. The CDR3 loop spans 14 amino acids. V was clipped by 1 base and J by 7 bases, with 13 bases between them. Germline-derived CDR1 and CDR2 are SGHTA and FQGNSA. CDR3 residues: CASSLERLRGTQYF. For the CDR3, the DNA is TGTGCCAGCAGCTTAGAAAGACTGCGGGGGACCCAGTACTTC.

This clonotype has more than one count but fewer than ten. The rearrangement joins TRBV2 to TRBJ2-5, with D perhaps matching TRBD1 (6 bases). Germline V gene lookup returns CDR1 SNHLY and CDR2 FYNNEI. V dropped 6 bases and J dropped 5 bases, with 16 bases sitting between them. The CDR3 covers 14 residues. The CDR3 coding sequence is TGTGCCAGCAGCCTAGGAAGGGGGTTTGAGACCCAGTACTTC. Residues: CASSLGRGFETQYF.

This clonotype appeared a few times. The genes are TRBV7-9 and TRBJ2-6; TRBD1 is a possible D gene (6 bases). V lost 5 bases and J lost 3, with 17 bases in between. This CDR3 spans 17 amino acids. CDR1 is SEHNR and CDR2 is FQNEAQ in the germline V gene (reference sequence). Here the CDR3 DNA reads TGTGCCAGCAGCCAGGCCCAGGGGCTATTTGGGGCCAACGTCCTGACTTTC. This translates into CASSQAQGLFGANVLTF.

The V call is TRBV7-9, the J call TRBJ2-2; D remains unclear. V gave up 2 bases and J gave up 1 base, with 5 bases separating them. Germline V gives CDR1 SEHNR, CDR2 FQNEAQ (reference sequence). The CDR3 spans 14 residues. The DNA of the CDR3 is TGTGCCAGCAGCTTAAGAGGGAACACCGGGGAGCTGTTTTTT. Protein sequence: CASSLRGNTGELFF.

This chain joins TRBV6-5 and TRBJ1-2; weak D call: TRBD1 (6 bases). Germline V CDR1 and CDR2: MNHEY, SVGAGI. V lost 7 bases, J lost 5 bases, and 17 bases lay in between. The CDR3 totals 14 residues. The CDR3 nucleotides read TGTGCCAGCAATCCAGGGGAATTGGGGTATGGCTACACCTTC. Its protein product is CASNPGELGYGYTF.

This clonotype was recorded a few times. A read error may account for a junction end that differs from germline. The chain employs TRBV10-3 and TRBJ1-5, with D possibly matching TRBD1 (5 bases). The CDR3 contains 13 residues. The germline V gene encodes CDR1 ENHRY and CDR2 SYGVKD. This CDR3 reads CAISDDRAFSAVF. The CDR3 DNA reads TGTGCCATCAGTGACGACAGAGCCTTCAGCGCCGTTTTT.